The 11 T cell receptor beta chains presented below share a single source sample, sequenced in a study of blood T cells in healthy people across ages. The use of a sample-barcoded 5' primer and a J-beta primer mix characterized a second PCR of roughly 6 to 11 cycles. TCRdb passed the 5' RACE reads through MiXCR, listing each CDR3 protein once. This sample has approximately 800,000 distinct CDR3 sequences, with approximately 24% found just once. These data were also filed under a second study, of T cells of mothers and their children.

Sequencing was done on a sample of blood. The source is a boy between 10 and 17 years old in good health.

This clonotype came up a few times. This rearrangement joins TRBV7-9 to TRBJ1-4, with D hard to call. Germline CDR1 reads SEHNR; CDR2 reads FQNEAQ (reference sequence). The CDR3 extends over 14 amino acids. The V end lost 5 bases, the J end lost 7 bases, and 14 bases lay between the germline ends. CDR3: CASSPGFWGEKLFF. The DNA of the CDR3 is TGTGCCAGCAGCCCCGGTTTTTGGGGTGAAAAACTGTTTTTT.

J is TRBJ1-6 and V is TRBV11-2; D remains ambiguous. The CDR3 extends over 13 amino acids. Germline assignment: CDR1 SGHAT and CDR2 FQNNGV. The germline V and J ends were trimmed by 10 bases and 4 bases, with 11 bases remaining between them. Here the CDR3 DNA reads TGTGCCACCTCCTTTGGGTATAATTCACCCCTCCACTTT. It yields the protein CATSFGYNSPLHF.

The chain couples TRBV6-5 to TRBJ1-2; TRBD1 is a possible D gene (5 bases). The CDR3 is made up of 13 amino acids. V gave up 2 bases and J gave up 7 bases, with 11 bases separating them. Germline CDR1 reads MNHEY; CDR2 reads SVGAGI. The CDR3 DNA sequence: TGTGCCAGCAGTTACGCAGGGACTGCTGGCTACACCTTC. Its translation: CASSYAGTAGYTF.

This sequence joins TRBV4-1 and TRBJ2-4, with 10 nucleotides matching TRBD1. The ends lost 3 bases at V and 2 bases at J; junction bases unmatched: 10. This CDR3 contains 18 residues. In germline, CDR1 is MGHRA, CDR2 YSYEKL. The CDR3: CASSQLGTGVLPKNIQYF. CDR3 in DNA: TGCGCCAGCAGCCAGCTTGGGACAGGGGTTCTTCCCAAAAACATTCAGTACTTC.

The rearrangement joins TRBV7-2 to TRBJ2-5, with 7 bases that match TRBD1. Germline values: CDR1 SGHTA, CDR2 FQGNSA. This CDR3 comprises 15 residues. The ends lost 2 bases at V and 0 bases at J; junction bases unmatched: 3. The CDR3 nucleotides are TGTGCCAGCAGCTTACCACAGGGGTACCAAGAGACCCAGTACTTC. Residues: CASSLPQGYQETQYF.

Notes on this clonotype: A read error may account for a junction end that differs from germline. The rearrangement joins TRBV29-1 to TRBJ2-3; 13 bases map to TRBD2. The germline CDR1 and CDR2 sequences are SQVTM and ANQGSEA. This CDR3 contains 15 residues. This CDR3 reads CSASLAGGLGDMQYF. DNA of the CDR3: TGCAGCGCTTCACTAGCGGGGGGGTTAGGGGATATGCAGTATTTT.

The J gene is TRBJ1-5, the V gene TRBV30, with D possibly matching TRBD1 (5 bases). The V end was cut by 1 base, the J end by 9 bases, with 16 bases between. The CDR3 length is 14 residues. Per the germline V gene, CDR1 is GTSNPN and CDR2 is SVGIG (reference sequence). CDR3 bases: TGTGCCTGGAGTGCACCCGGGACGGACGCGCCCCAGCATTTT. Its translation: CAWSAPGTDAPQHF.

V usage is TRBV5-5 and J usage is TRBJ1-2, with 7 bases that match TRBD1. The ends lost 4 bases at V and 3 bases at J; junction bases unmatched: 12. Germline V CDR1 and CDR2: SGHKS, YYEKEE (reference sequence). This CDR3 has 16 amino acids. This chain's CDR3 is CASSVRDSEAYYGYTF. DNA of the CDR3: TGTGCCAGCAGCGTCAGGGACAGCGAGGCGTACTATGGCTACACCTTC.

The chain recombines TRBV5-6 with TRBJ2-7; D perhaps matches TRBD2 (5 bases). This CDR3 is built from 14 residues. Germline lookup yields CDR1 SGHDT and CDR2 YYEEEE. Trimming shortened V by 2 bases and J by 2 bases, and 11 bases separated the two germline ends. CDR3 residues: CASSFGVGAYEQYF. DNA for the CDR3: TGTGCCAGCAGCTTCGGGGTCGGTGCCTACGAGCAGTACTTC.

The chain couples TRBV29-1 to TRBJ2-3; 12 positions agree with TRBD2. The length of the CDR3 is 15 residues. Germline assignment: CDR1 SQVTM and CDR2 ANQGSEA. V lost 3 bases and J lost 0; bases outside the gene matches: 1. The DNA of the CDR3 is TGCAGCGTTGAGACTAGCGGGAGTAGCACAGATACGCAGTATTTT. Encoded protein: CSVETSGSSTDTQYF.

The CDR3 DNA is TGCAGCGTGGAGGACAGGGGCGATAGCACAGATACGCAGTATTTT. Encoded protein: CSVEDRGDSTDTQYF. The chain couples TRBV29-1 to TRBJ2-3, with 9 bases aligning to TRBD1. The CDR3 covers 15 residues. Germline assignment: CDR1 SQVTM and CDR2 ANQGSEA. With V trimmed by 6 bases and J by 0 bases, 7 bases remained unmatched.